This T cell receptor beta chain derives from a study of neurological immune-mediated disorders. Whole-study results and caveats: Subjects shared no identical expanded-clone CDR3 amino acid sequences, suggesting private TCR-beta repertoires in all groups.

Time point indicated: longitudinal time-point 2. CDR3 length equals 14 residues. The germline V gene has CDR1 DFQATT and CDR2 SNEGSKA (reference sequence). V dropped 0 bases and J dropped 2 bases, with 10 bases sitting between them. Template-switch 5'RACE cDNA synthesis added a 10-nucleotide unique molecular identifier. In every sequencing run, more than 170 million TCR-beta sequences were generated from 15-18 subjects. TCRdb re-called the 5' RACE reads with MiXCR, one entry per CDR3 protein. The table has around 49,000 distinct CDR3 sequences, 13% seen once. This clonotype occurred many times. What it binds is not known.

The sample taken for sequencing was PBMCs. The sequence derives from a male donor with HTLV-1-associated myelopathy (HAM/TSP). The chain is built from TRBV20-1 and TRBJ1-1; D is unclear. CDR3 protein: CSAREWRGNTEAFF. In nucleotides, the CDR3 is TGCAGTGCTAGAGAGTGGCGGGGAAACACTGAAGCTTTCTTT.